This passage covers 14 T cell receptor beta chains from one sample sequenced in a study of Graves' ophthalmopathy and Graves' hyperthyroidism. Researchers took RNA transcripts and amplified TCR beta CDR3 regions from them. Second-round multiplex PCR came after first-round RT-PCR with HTBI primers. Via MiXCR, TCRdb re-called the multiplex PCR reads, giving one row per CDR3 protein. The sample shows hundreds of thousands of distinct CDR3 sequences, 22% of them seen only once. Sequencing used peripheral blood. The receptors stem from a woman between 18 and 30 years old with stable Graves' hyperthyroidism. Some clones in this sample may be carry-over from other donors' samples.

The V and J genes are TRBV2 and TRBJ1-6, with 7 bases identical to TRBD1. J gave up 10 bases and V 7 bases, and 16 bases lay outside the gene matches. Germline lookup yields CDR1 SNHLY and CDR2 FYNNEI. CDR3 size: 16 residues. The CDR3: CASNPSGGQGGSPLHF. CDR3 nucleotide sequence: TGTGCCAGCAACCCCTCGGGGGGACAAGGGGGCTCACCCCTCCACTTT.

This clonotype has a count of ten or more. The CDR3 DNA follows: TGTGCCAGCAGTCCTAAAGCGGGAGGAGAGACCCAGTACTTC. Its protein product is CASSPKAGGETQYF. V and J are TRBV12-3 or TRBV12-4 and TRBJ2-5; 9 nucleotides agree with TRBD2. Trimming cost V 5 bases and J 4 bases; bases outside gene matches: 5. CDR3 length equals 14 residues.

The chain recombines TRBV15 with TRBJ2-7; D is tentatively TRBD1 or TRBD2 (6 bases each). V was shortened by 5 bases and J by 0 bases, with 14 bases between the two germline ends. The CDR3 has 15 residues. The germline CDR1 and CDR2 sequences are LNHNV and YYDKDF (reference sequence). CDR3 protein: CATSRGGLASYEQYF. In DNA, the CDR3 is TGTGCCACCAGCCGAGGGGGGCTAGCCTCCTACGAGCAGTACTTC.

In this sample, this clonotype turned up many times. The chain joins TRBV6-5 to TRBJ1-1; TRBD1 might be the D (5 bases). This CDR3 contains 13 residues. Germline V gene data show CDR1 as MNHEY and CDR2 as SVGAGI. V lost 5 bases, J lost 8 bases, and 15 bases lay in between. The CDR3 nucleotides are TGTGCCAGCAGTACATCGGACAATCGAGAAGCTTTCTTT. Translation gives CASSTSDNREAFF.

This clonotype has a handful of counts. V is TRBV6-2 or TRBV6-3 and J is TRBJ2-7; D may be TRBD1 (6 bases). Between the trimmed V and J ends, which lost 6 bases and 1 base, there was a span of 22 bases. Germline loops: CDR1 MNHEY, CDR2 SVGEGT. The CDR3 is 17 residues long. The CDR3 sequence is CASRPTLWDIPSYEQYF. The CDR3 DNA reads TGTGCCAGCAGACCGACTCTATGGGACATCCCTTCCTACGAGCAGTACTTC.

The V gene is TRBV3-1, the J gene TRBJ1-2; D is possibly TRBD1 (6 bases). V was pared by 0 bases and J by 8 bases, with 22 bases between. The V gene's germline CDR1 is LGHDT and CDR2 YNNKEL (reference sequence). This CDR3 comprises 17 residues. CDR3 region: CASSQDPGASTVGGYTF. CDR3 bases: TGTGCCAGCAGCCAAGATCCGGGGGCCTCAACTGTGGGAGGCTACACCTTC.

V and J are TRBV20-1 and TRBJ2-7, with D perhaps matching TRBD2 (7 bases). Germline loops: CDR1 DFQATT, CDR2 SNEGSKA (reference sequence). Trimming removed 6 bases at V and 2 bases at J, with 14 bases between. This CDR3 spans 13 amino acids. CDR3 protein: CSAPGGGAYEQYF. The CDR3 nucleotides are TGCAGTGCGCCCGGAGGGGGGGCCTACGAGCAGTACTTC.

This clonotype occurred many times. The chain is built from TRBV6-5 and TRBJ1-3; D remains ambiguous. The germline V gene encodes CDR1 MNHEY and CDR2 SVGAGI. Deletions cut 0 bases from V and 0 bases from J, with 9 bases between. The CDR3 extends over 16 amino acids. The CDR3 loop is CASSYSRRTSGNTIYF. DNA for the CDR3: TGTGCCAGCAGTTACTCTCGGCGGACCTCTGGAAACACCATATATTTT.

The sample holds many counts of this clonotype. V and J are TRBV7-2 and TRBJ2-7; 9 nucleotides match TRBD2. This CDR3 contains 15 residues. Trimming at V came to 4 bases and at J to 3 bases, leaving 7 bases not matched to a gene. From germline, CDR1 is SGHTA and CDR2 FQGNSA. CDR3 protein: CASSSQAGGIYEQYF. In DNA, the CDR3 is TGTGCCAGCAGCTCGCAGGCGGGAGGGATCTACGAGCAGTACTTC.

This clonotype was picked up many times. The J gene is TRBJ2-7, the V gene TRBV6-1; D may match TRBD1 or TRBD2 (5 bases each). CDR3 length: 15 amino acids. Trimming removed 0 bases from V and 0 bases from J, with 9 bases in between. Germline CDR1 MNHNS, CDR2 SASEGT. The CDR3: CASSEAGTLSYEQYF. The DNA of the CDR3 is TGTGCCAGCAGTGAAGCTGGGACCCTCTCCTACGAGCAGTACTTC.

In this sample, this clonotype turned up a few times. This may be a read error, as it is one base from a much larger clone. The chain couples TRBV11-2 to TRBJ2-2; tentative D call: TRBD2 (5 bases). Trimming left V 1 base short and J 1 base short, with 10 bases between. The CDR3 totals 16 residues. Germline-derived CDR1 and CDR2 are SGHAT and FQNNGV. The CDR3 is CASSLGSAVNTGELFF. The DNA of the CDR3 is TGTGCCAGCAGCTTAGGGTCAGCGGTGAACACCGGGGAGCTGTTTTTT.

This clonotype was seen at least ten times. This chain links TRBV28 with TRBJ1-1; D might be TRBD1 (6 bases). The CDR3 runs 14 residues. The V end lost 8 bases, the J end lost 0 bases, and 13 bases lay between the germline ends. The germline V gene has CDR1 MDHEN and CDR2 SYDVKM. The CDR3 sequence: CASLPGQVNTEAFF. CDR3 DNA: TGTGCCAGCTTGCCGGGACAAGTGAACACTGAAGCTTTCTTT.

In DNA form, the CDR3 reads TGTGCCAGCAGCTTACTAGGGGCCAGGGGATTTTCGGGCTACACCTTC. It is translated as CASSLLGARGFSGYTF. V gene TRBV11-1 combines with J gene TRBJ1-2, with a tentative D call TRBD1 (6 bases). Germline V gives CDR1 SGHAT, CDR2 FQDESV (reference sequence). The CDR3 runs to 16 residues. V was cut by 2 bases and J by 8 bases, with 21 bases left in between.

This clonotype was recorded at least ten times. The V call is TRBV5-1, the J call TRBJ1-6, with D hard to call. Trimming took off 0 bases at V and 10 bases at J, with 8 bases between the two ends. Germline V lookup: CDR1 SGHRS, CDR2 YFSETQ. The CDR3 loop spans 13 amino acids. The CDR3 is CASSLDVGSPLHF. CDR3 coding DNA: TGCGCCAGCAGCTTGGATGTAGGGTCACCCCTCCACTTT.